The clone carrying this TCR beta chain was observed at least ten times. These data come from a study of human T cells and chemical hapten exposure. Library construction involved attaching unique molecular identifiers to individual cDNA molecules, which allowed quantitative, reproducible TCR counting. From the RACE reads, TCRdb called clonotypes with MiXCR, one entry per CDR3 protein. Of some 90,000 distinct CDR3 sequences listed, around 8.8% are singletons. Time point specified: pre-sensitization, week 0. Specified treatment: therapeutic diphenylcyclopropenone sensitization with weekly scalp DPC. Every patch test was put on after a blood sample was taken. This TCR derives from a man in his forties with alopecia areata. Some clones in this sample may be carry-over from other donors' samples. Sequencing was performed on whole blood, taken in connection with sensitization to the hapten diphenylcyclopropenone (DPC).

This CDR3 is CASRSSGKPQHF. CDR3 nucleotides: TGTGCCAGCAGGAGCAGCGGAAAGCCCCAGCATTTT. This chain joins TRBV28 and TRBJ1-5; D is unclear. The ends were cut back, 6 bases at V and 8 bases at J, with 11 bases in the middle. Germline V CDR1 and CDR2: MDHEN, SYDVKM. CDR3 size: 12 residues.